A single sample gave rise to the 10 T cell receptor beta chains below, sequenced in a study of shared clonotypes between healthy human individuals. Profiling relied on immunoSEQ multiplex PCR, and the TCRdb table lists in-frame clones only, not all of them. This sample has some 500,000 clones; less than 80% occur once, and the top ten carry 10% to 15%. Material for sequencing was PBMCs. These receptors were obtained from a woman between 40 and 50 years old in good health. Some clones in this sample may be carry-over from other donors' samples.

Ten or more counts support this clone. The rearrangement uses TRBV5-1 and TRBJ2-5, with 8 bases lining up with TRBD2. V was clipped by 4 bases and J by 10 bases; unmatched bases: 9. CDR1 SGHRS and CDR2 YFSETQ come from the germline V gene. This CDR3 has 13 residues. CDR3 coding DNA: TGCGCCAGCAGCCCGGGGGGGACATTCCTCCAGTACTTC. Protein product: CASSPGGTFLQYF.

The chain employs TRBV30 and TRBJ1-2; D gene uncertain. With 0 bases removed from V and 4 bases from J, the gap between germline ends came to 9 bases. CDR3 length equals 13 residues. In germline, CDR1 is GTSNPN, CDR2 SVGIG (reference sequence). CDR3 protein: CAWSVNSLYGYTF. The CDR3 coding sequence is TGTGCCTGGAGTGTAAATAGTCTCTATGGCTACACCTTC.

V is TRBV10-3 and J is TRBJ2-1; 10 nucleotides align to TRBD2. Trimming removed 8 bases from V and 5 bases from J; junction bases left unmatched: 9. Germline V lookup: CDR1 ENHRY, CDR2 SYGVKD. There are 15 residues in the CDR3. The CDR3: CAIGKSGRGDNEQFF. The DNA for the CDR3 is TGTGCCATCGGGAAAAGCGGGAGGGGGGACAATGAGCAGTTCTTC.

This clone came up once. The CDR3 sequence is CASSPPGGANTGELFF. The CDR3, as DNA: TGTGCCAGCAGCCCCCCCGGGGGCGCGAACACCGGGGAGCTGTTTTTT. V usage is TRBV7-9 and J usage is TRBJ2-2, with D perhaps TRBD1 or TRBD2 (6 bases each). Trimming cost V 5 bases and J 0 bases, with 13 bases left between them. CDR1 and CDR2 (germline): SEHNR, FQNEAQ (reference sequence). CDR3 size: 16 residues.

This CDR3 reads CASSLASSVGELFF. DNA of the CDR3: TGTGCCAGCAGCTTAGCTAGCTCCGTAGGGGAGCTGTTTTTT. The chain combines TRBV7-9 with TRBJ2-2; D is undetermined. The CDR3 is 14 amino acids. Germline values: CDR1 SEHNR, CDR2 FQNEAQ (reference sequence). Trimming took off 0 bases at V and 8 bases at J, with 10 bases between the two ends.

This chain uses TRBV5-1 with TRBJ2-5; TRBD2 matches at 12 bases. The junction had 5 bases not matched to a gene; V was cut back by 4 bases and J by 1 base. The CDR3 covers 16 residues. Germline V gives CDR1 SGHRS, CDR2 YFSETQ. CDR3 sequence reads: CASSRGLAGSQETQYF. CDR3 in DNA: TGCGCCAGCAGCAGAGGACTAGCGGGATCCCAAGAGACCCAGTACTTC.

The gene calls are TRBV27 and TRBJ2-3; tentatively, D is TRBD2 (5 bases). CDR1 is MNHEY and CDR2 is SMNVEV in the germline V gene (reference sequence). V was cut by 2 bases and J by 6 bases, with 12 bases left in between. The CDR3 is 14 amino acids. CDR3 region: CASSLRSTGDTQYF. The CDR3 DNA reads TGTGCCAGCAGTTTAAGGTCTACGGGGGATACGCAGTATTTT.

The chain is built from TRBV4-2 and TRBJ2-3; D uncertain. The CDR3 totals 14 residues. Germline assignment: CDR1 LGHNA and CDR2 YNFKEQ. Trimming stripped 1 base from V and 4 bases from J, with 9 bases between. This CDR3 reads CASSQGSLPDTQYF. Written as DNA, the CDR3 is TGTGCCAGCAGCCAAGGATCGCTTCCAGATACGCAGTATTTT.

The chain combines TRBV5-8 with TRBJ2-7, with TRBD2 as a possible D gene (6 bases). The CDR3 consists of 14 residues. The germline V gene has CDR1 SGHTS and CDR2 YDEGEE. Trimming removed 2 bases from V and 0 bases from J, with 9 bases in between. The DNA of the CDR3 is TGTGCCAGCAGCTTACAGCGGGCCTCCTACGAGCAGTACTTC. It specifies CASSLQRASYEQYF.

This clone was counted between two and nine times. V gene TRBV7-9 combines with J gene TRBJ2-7, with a tentative D call TRBD1 (6 bases). V was pared by 4 bases and J by 1 base, with 8 bases between. Looked up from germline, CDR1 is SEHNR and CDR2 is FQNEAQ (reference sequence). This CDR3 has 13 amino acids. In DNA form, the CDR3 reads TGTGCCAGCAGCTCACAGGGATCCTACGAGCAGTACTTC. It yields the protein CASSSQGSYEQYF.